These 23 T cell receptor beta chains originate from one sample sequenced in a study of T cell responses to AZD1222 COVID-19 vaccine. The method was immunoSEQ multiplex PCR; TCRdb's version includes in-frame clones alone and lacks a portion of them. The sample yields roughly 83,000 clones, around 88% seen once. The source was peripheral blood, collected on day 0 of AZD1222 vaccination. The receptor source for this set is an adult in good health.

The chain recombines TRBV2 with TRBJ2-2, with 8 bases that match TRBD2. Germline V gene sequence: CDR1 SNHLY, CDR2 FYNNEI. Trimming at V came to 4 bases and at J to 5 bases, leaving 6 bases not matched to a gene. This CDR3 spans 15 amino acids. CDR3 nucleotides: TGTGCCAGCAGTGGGCTAGCGGGCAATACCGGGGAGCTGTTTTTT. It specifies CASSGLAGNTGELFF.

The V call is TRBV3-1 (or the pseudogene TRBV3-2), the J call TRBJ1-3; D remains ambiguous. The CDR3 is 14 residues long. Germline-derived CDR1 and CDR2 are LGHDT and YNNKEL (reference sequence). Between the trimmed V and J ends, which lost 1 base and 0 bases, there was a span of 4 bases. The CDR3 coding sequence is TGTGCCAGCAGCCAAGGTCACTCTGGAAACACCATATATTTT. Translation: CASSQGHSGNTIYF.

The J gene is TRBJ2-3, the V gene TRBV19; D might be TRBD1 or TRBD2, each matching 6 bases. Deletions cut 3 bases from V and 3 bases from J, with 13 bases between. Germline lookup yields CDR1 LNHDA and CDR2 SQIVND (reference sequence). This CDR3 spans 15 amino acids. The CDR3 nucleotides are TGTGCCAGTAGTATGAGTGGGGGGCCGACAGATACGCAGTATTTT. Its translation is CASSMSGGPTDTQYF.

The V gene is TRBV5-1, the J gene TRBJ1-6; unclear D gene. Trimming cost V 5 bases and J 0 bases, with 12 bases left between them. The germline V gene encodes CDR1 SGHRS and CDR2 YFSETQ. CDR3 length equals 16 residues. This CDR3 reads CASRDFLSSYNSPLHF. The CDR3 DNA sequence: TGCGCCAGCAGGGACTTCCTAAGCTCCTATAATTCACCCCTCCACTTT.

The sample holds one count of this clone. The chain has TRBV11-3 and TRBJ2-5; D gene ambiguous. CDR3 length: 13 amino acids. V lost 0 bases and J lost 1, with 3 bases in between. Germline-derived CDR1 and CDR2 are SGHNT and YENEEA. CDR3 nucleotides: TGTGCCAGCAGCTTAGAGATCCAAGAGACCCAGTACTTC. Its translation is CASSLEIQETQYF.

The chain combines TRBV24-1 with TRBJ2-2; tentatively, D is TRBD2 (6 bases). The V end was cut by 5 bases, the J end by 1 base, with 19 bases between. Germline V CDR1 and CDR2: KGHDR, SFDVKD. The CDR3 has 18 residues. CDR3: CATSGPTAGTLNTGELFF. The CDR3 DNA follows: TGTGCCACCAGTGGTCCCACAGCCGGGACTCTGAACACCGGGGAGCTGTTTTTT.

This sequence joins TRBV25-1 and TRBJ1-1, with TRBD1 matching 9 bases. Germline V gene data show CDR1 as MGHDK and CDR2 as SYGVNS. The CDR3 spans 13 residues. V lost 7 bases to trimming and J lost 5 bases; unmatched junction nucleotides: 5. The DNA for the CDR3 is TGTGCCAGCAACGGACAGGGGAGAACTGAAGCTTTCTTT. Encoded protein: CASNGQGRTEAFF.

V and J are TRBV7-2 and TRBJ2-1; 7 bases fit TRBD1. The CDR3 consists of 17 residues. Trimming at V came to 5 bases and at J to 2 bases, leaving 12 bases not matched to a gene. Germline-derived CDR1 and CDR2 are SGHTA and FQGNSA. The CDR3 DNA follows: TGTGCCAGCAGCCCAAATTGGGACAGACGAACCTACAATGAGCAGTTCTTC. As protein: CASSPNWDRRTYNEQFF.

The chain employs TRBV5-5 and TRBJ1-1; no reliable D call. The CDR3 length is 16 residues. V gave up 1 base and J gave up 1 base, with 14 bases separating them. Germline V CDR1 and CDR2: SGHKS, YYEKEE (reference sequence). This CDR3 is CASSLLALGRNTEAFF. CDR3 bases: TGTGCCAGCAGCTTGTTGGCCCTAGGCAGGAACACTGAAGCTTTCTTT.

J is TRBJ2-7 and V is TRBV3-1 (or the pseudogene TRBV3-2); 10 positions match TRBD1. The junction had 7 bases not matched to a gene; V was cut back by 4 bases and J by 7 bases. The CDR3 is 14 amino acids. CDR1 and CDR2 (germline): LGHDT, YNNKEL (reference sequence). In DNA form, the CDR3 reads TGTGCCAGCAGCCTCGGGACAGGGGAGTTAGAGCAGTACTTC. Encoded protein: CASSLGTGELEQYF.

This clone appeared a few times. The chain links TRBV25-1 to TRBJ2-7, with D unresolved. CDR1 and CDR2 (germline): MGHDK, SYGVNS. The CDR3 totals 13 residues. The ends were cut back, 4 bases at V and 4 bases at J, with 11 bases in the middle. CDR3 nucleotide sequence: TGTGCCAGCAGTGGGGTAGGAGATTACGAGCAGTACTTC. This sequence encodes CASSGVGDYEQYF.

The DNA for the CDR3 is TGTGCCAGCAGTTTATGGGGACAGGTGGGAAATTCACCCCTCCACTTT. This sequence encodes CASSLWGQVGNSPLHF. The rearrangement joins TRBV28 to TRBJ1-6; 8 bases map to TRBD1. Germline assignment: CDR1 MDHEN and CDR2 SYDVKM. J lost 7 bases, V lost 0 bases, and 5 bases had no gene match. The CDR3 is made up of 16 amino acids.

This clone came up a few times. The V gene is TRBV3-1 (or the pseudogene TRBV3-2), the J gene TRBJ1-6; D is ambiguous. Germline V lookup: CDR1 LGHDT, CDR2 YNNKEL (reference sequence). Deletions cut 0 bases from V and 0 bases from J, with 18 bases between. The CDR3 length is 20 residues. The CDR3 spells CASSQEYRVEGSSYNSPLHF. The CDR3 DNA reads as TGTGCCAGCAGCCAAGAATATCGGGTGGAGGGAAGCTCCTATAATTCACCCCTCCACTTT.

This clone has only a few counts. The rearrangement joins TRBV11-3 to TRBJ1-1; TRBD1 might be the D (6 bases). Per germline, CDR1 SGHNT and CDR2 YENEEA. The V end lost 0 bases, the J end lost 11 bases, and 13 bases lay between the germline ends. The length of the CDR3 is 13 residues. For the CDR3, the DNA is TGTGCCAGCAGCTTAGATAGTTGGGGGCGTGCTTTCTTT. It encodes CASSLDSWGRAFF.

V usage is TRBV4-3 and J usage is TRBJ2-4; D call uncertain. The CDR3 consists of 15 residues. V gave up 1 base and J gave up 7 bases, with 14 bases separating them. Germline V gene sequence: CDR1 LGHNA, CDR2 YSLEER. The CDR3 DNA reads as TGCGCCAGCAGCCAAGGTCGGCAGGCTGGGAACATTCAGTACTTC. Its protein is CASSQGRQAGNIQYF.

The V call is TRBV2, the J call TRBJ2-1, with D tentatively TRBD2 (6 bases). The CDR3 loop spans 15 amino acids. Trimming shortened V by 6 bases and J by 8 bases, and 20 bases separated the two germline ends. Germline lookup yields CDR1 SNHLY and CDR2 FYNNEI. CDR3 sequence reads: CASRLGPLALDEQFF. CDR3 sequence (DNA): TGTGCCAGCAGACTCGGCCCCCTAGCGTTGGATGAGCAGTTCTTC.

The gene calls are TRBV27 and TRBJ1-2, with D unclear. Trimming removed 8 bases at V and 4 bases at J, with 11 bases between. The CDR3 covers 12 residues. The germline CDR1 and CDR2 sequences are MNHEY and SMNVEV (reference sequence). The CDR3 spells CASGLFSYGYTF. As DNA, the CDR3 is TGTGCCAGCGGGCTGTTTTCCTATGGCTACACCTTC.

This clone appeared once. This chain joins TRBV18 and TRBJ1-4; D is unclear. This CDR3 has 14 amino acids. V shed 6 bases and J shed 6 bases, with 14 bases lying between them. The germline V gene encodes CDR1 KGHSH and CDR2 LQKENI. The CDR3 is CASSPRVADEKLFF. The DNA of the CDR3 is TGTGCCAGCTCCCCCCGCGTGGCGGATGAAAAACTGTTTTTT. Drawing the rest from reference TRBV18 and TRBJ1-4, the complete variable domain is NAGVMQNPRHLVRRRGQEARLRCSPMKGHSHVYWYRQLPEEGLKFMVYLQKENIIDESGMPKERFSAEFPKEGPSILRIQQVVRGDSAAYFCASSPRVADEKLFFGSGTQLSVL.

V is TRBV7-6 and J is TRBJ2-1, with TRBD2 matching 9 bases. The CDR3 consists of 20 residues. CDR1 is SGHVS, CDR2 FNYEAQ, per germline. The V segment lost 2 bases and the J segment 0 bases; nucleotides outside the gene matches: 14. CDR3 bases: TGTGCCAGCAGCTTATTCCCAGCGGGAGGTGGGTCAGGCTCCTACAATGAGCAGTTCTTC. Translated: CASSLFPAGGGSGSYNEQFF.

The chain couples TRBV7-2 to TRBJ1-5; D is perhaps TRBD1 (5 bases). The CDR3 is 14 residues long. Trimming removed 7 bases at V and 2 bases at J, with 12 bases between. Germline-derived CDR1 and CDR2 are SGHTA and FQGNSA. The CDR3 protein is CASNTGQGNQPQHF. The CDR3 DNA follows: TGTGCCAGCAACACGGGGCAGGGCAATCAGCCCCAGCATTTT.

CDR3 DNA sequence: TGTGCCAGCAGTAAGACACCTCCGGCAGCTTTCTTT. It specifies CASSKTPPAAFF. The rearrangement joins TRBV6-5 to TRBJ1-1, with D unclear. CDR1 is MNHEY and CDR2 is SVGAGI in the germline V gene. The CDR3 is 12 residues long. The V end lost 5 bases, the J end lost 10 bases, and 14 bases lay between the germline ends.

The CDR3 region is CASSENRGAGNGYTF. The CDR3 DNA sequence: TGTGCCAGCAGTGAAAATCGTGGGGCTGGTAATGGCTACACCTTC. The chain recombines TRBV6-1 with TRBJ1-2; TRBD1 is a possible D gene (5 bases). The CDR3 contains 15 residues. Per the germline V gene, CDR1 is MNHNS and CDR2 is SASEGT. V dropped 2 bases and J dropped 6 bases, with 16 bases sitting between them.

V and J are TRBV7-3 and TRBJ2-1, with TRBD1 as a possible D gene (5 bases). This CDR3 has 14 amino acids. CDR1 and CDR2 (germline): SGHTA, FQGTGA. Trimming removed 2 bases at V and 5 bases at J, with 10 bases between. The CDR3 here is CASSLRQLDNEQFF. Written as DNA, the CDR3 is TGTGCCAGCAGCTTACGACAGCTGGACAATGAGCAGTTCTTC.